The source of this TCR beta chain is a study of radiotherapy plus CTLA-4 blockade in lung cancer. Study-level background: Objective responses were recorded in 15% to 20% of patients, with disease control recorded in 25% to 40%.

The V gene end was trimmed by 0 bases and the J gene end by 1 base; junction bases not matched to a gene: 2. The germline gives CDR1 MNHEY, CDR2 SVGAGI. The CDR3 sequence is 16 residues long. TCRdb's copy holds only in-frame clones and misses some; the assay was immunoSEQ multiplex PCR. The table records 80,000 or so clones, about four fifths of them present only once. To note about this clone: No antigen is known for it.

People whose metastatic non-small-cell lung cancer was chemo-refractory got focal radiation along with CTLA-4 blockade by ipilimumab. Findings and caveats of the study: Clones derived from tumor TCRs expanded in blood after radiotherapy plus ipilimumab. Interferon-beta and early blood T cell clone dynamics reportedly predicted response best.

The chain recombines TRBV6-5 with TRBJ2-5, with 10 bases that match TRBD1. The receptor comes from a human donor with non-small cell lung cancer who had a partial response to radiotherapy plus ipilimumab. Some clones in this sample may be carry-over from other donors' samples. The sequencing here drew on peripheral blood, taken from a patient treated with radiotherapy plus ipilimumab. CDR3 residues: CASSYSRTGGQETQYF. For the CDR3, the DNA is TGTGCCAGCAGTTACTCCCGGACAGGGGGCCAAGAGACCCAGTACTTC.